This T cell receptor (beta chain) was retrieved from a study of CD8+CD57+ T cells in acquired aplastic anemia. Germline CDR1 and CDR2: MGHRA and YSYEKL. V gave up 0 bases and J gave up 5 bases; unmatched junction bases: 16. This CDR3 has 18 amino acids. Profiles of TCR beta VDJ and CDR3 were generated from a genomic DNA template. Each CDR3 protein gets one entry after TCRdb re-called the reads with MiXCR. The sample includes about 190,000 distinct CDR3 sequences, over 60% of them seen just once. V and J are TRBV4-1 and TRBJ2-7; 7 positions match TRBD2. The sequence was obtained from a human donor with severe aplastic anemia or a healthy control (not recorded which). The specimen was sorted CD4+, CD8+, or CD8+CD57+ T cells (not recorded which) from PBMCs. The CDR3 protein is CASSQEGRARGGRNEQYF. The CDR3 DNA follows: TGCGCCAGCAGCCAAGAAGGGCGGGCAAGGGGAGGGAGGAACGAGCAGTACTTC.